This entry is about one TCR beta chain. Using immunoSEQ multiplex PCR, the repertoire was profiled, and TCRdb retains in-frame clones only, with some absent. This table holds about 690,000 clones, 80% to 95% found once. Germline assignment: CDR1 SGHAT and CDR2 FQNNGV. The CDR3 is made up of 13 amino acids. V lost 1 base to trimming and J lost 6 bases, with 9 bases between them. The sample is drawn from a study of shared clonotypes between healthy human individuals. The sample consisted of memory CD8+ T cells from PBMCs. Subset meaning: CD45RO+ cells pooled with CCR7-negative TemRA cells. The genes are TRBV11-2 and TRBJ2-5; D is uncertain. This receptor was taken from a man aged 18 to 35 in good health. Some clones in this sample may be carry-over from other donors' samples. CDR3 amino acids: CASSLVPPKTQYF. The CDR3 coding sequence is TGTGCCAGCAGCTTAGTCCCCCCCAAGACCCAGTACTTC.